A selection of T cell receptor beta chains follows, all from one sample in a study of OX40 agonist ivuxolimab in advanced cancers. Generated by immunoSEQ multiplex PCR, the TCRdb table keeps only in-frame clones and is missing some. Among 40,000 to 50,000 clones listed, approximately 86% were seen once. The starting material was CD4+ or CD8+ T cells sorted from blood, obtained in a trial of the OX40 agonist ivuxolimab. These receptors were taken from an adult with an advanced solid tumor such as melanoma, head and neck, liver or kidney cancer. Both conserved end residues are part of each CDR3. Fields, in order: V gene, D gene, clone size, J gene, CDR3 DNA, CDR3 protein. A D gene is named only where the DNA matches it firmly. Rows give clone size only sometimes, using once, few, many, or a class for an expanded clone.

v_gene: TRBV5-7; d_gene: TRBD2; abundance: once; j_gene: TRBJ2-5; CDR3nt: TGTGCCAGCAGCTTGGGGACTAGCGGTTATCAAGAGACCCAGTACTTC; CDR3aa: CASSLGTSGYQETQYF
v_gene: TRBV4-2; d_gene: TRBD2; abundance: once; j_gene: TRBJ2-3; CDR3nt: TGTGCCAGCAGCCAAGTTTTCCCCCCTAGGACTAGCGGGAGAGTCACAGATACGCAGTATTTT; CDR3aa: CASSQVFPPRTSGRVTDTQYF
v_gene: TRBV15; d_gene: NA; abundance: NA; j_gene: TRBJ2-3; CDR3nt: TGTGCCACCAGCAGACACAATGTCGAAGGGACCCCTAGCACAGATACGCAGTATTTT; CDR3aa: CATSRHNVEGTPSTDTQYF
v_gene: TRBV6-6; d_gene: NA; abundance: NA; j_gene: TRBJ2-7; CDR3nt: TGTGCCAGCAGTTATGGAGAGGGTCCTCACTACGAGCAGTACTTC; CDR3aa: CASSYGEGPHYEQYF
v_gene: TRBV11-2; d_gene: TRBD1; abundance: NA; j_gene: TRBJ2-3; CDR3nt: TGTGCCAGCAGCCCTTGGACAGGGCCAGATACGCAGTATTTT; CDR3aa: CASSPWTGPDTQYF
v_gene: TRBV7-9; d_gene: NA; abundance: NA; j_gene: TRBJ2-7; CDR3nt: TGTGCCAGCAGCTTCCGGGACGAGCAGTACTTC; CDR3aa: CASSFRDEQYF
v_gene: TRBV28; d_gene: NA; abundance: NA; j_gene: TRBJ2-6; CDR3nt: TGTGCCAGCAGTTTACCTGGGGCCAACGTCCTGACTTTC; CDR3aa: CASSLPGANVLTF
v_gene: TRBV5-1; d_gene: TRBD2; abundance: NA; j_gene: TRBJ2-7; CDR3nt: TGCGCCAGCAGCCTGGACCAGTTTAGCGGGAATCTGAGAGAGCAGTACTTC; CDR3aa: CASSLDQFSGNLREQYF
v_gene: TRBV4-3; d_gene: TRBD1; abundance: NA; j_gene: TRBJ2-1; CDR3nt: TGCGCCAGCAGCCATGCCGACAGGGCCCTCTACAATGAGCAGTTCTTC; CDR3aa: CASSHADRALYNEQFF
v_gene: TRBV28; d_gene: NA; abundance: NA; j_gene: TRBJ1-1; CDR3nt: TGTGCCAGCAGTCCCGGGGTCTGGACTGAAGCTTTCTTT; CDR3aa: CASSPGVWTEAFF
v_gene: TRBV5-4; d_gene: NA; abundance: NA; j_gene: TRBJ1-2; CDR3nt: TGTGCCAGCAGCTTAGGTCGCCCCATTAACTATGGCTACACCTTC; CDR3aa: CASSLGRPINYGYTF
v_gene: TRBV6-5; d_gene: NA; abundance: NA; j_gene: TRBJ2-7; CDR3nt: TGTGCCAGCAGTTACGGTGGGGGCGCCTACGAGCAGTACTTC; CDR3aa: CASSYGGGAYEQYF
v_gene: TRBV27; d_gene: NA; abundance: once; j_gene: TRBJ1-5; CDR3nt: TGTGCCAGCAGTTTAAGGGGATCGGGCAATCAGCCCCAGCATTTT; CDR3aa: CASSLRGSGNQPQHF
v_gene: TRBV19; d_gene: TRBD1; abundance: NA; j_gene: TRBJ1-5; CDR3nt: TGTGCCAGTAAGGTCGGACAGGGCACTCAGCCCCAGCATTTT; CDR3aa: CASKVGQGTQPQHF
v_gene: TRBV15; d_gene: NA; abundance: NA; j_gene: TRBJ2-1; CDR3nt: TGTGCCACCAGCAGAGATGGAGGGCTCTACAATGAGCAGTTCTTC; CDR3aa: CATSRDGGLYNEQFF
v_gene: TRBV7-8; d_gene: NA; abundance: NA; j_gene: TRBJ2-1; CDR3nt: TGTGCCAGCAGCTTAGTGGGGGGCCGGGATGAGCAGTTCTTC; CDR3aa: CASSLVGGRDEQFF
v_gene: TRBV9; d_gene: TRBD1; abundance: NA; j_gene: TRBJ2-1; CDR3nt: TGTGCCAGCAGCGCCCAGGGACAGCGCTTCGGTGAGCAGTTCTTC; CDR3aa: CASSAQGQRFGEQFF
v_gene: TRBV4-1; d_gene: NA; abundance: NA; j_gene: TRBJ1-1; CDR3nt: TGCGCCAGCAGCCAGGTCAGTAACACTGAAGCTTTCTTT; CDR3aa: CASSQVSNTEAFF
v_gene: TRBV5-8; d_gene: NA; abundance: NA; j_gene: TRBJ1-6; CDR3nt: TGTGCCAGCAGCTTTAACCAGCAGGGGACACCCCTCCACTTT; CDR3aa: CASSFNQQGTPLHF
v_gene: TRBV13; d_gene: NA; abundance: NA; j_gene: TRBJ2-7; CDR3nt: TGTGCCAGCAGCCCGGCCTCTACCCCCTACGAGCAGTACTTC; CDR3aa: CASSPASTPYEQYF